The T cell receptor beta chain under discussion was sequenced for a study of T cell repertoires in cytomegalovirus infection. MiXCR, run by TCRdb on the reads, gives a single entry per CDR3 protein. The profile shows a few hundred thousand distinct CDR3 sequences, about 39% of them singletons. The CDR3 contains 14 residues. V gave up 0 bases and J gave up 6 bases; unmatched junction bases: 6. As for this clonotype: Its antigen remains unidentified.

V is TRBV5-3 and J is TRBJ2-7; 7 bases are shared with TRBD2. TRBV5-3 is known as an ORF, though its function is uncertain. This TCR was recovered from a human donor in good health (CMV status not recorded). Some clones in this sample may be carry-over from other donors' samples. The sequenced sample was cultured PBMCs, obtained from culture after CMV antigen stimulation. This CDR3 is CARSLDAGEGEQYF. CDR3 bases: TGTGCCAGAAGCTTGGATGCGGGAGAGGGCGAGCAGTACTTC.